This T cell receptor beta chain comes out of a study of Graves' ophthalmopathy and Graves' hyperthyroidism. Study observations and caveats: Ophthalmopathy progression was predicted by the model at less than 71% sensitivity and approximately 73% specificity.

The TCR beta CDR3 regions underwent amplification from RNA transcripts. First-round RT-PCR relied on HTBI primers, and a second-round multiplex PCR came next. TCRdb reprocessed the multiplex PCR reads with MiXCR, giving one entry per CDR3 protein. The sample shows a few hundred thousand distinct CDR3 sequences, about two fifths of them seen only once. This clonotype was counted many times. As yet, its antigen is unknown. The CDR3 runs to 16 residues. Trimming cost V 0 bases and J 5 bases; bases outside gene matches: 12. Per the germline V gene, CDR1 is SQVTM and CDR2 is ANQGSEA. This sequence originates from an adult man with Graves' hyperthyroidism. V gene TRBV29-1 combines with J gene TRBJ1-2; 7 bases fit TRBD1. Material for sequencing was peripheral blood or thyroid tissue (not recorded which). The CDR3 coding sequence is TGCAGCGTTGAAGAGGTATCGCACAGGGGCGAATATGGCTACACCTTC. Protein product: CSVEEVSHRGEYGYTF.